This T cell receptor (beta chain) was found in a study of OX40 agonist ivuxolimab in advanced cancers. Study-wide points: Compared with CD4+, CD8+ T cells on average had more expanded clones. The work left the antigen specificity of expanded peripheral T cells undetermined.

This clone was picked up a small number of times. As yet, its antigen is unknown. The assay was immunoSEQ multiplex PCR, and TCRdb's table has in-frame clones only and misses some. The data show about 91,000 clones, roughly 84% seen once. In germline, CDR1 is MRHNA, CDR2 SNTAGT. Trimming took 5 bases from V and 4 from J, leaving 11 bases between them. The CDR3 runs to 13 residues. This receptor was identified in an adult with an advanced solid tumor such as melanoma, head and neck, liver or kidney cancer. The rearrangement uses TRBV6-4 and TRBJ1-1; D is undetermined. This material consisted of CD4+ or CD8+ T cells sorted from blood, taken in a trial of the OX40 agonist ivuxolimab. CDR3 nucleotide sequence: TGTGCCAGCAGTCCTCATCTGGGCACTGAAGCTTTCTTT. As protein: CASSPHLGTEAFF.